This TCR beta chain was found in a study of T cells in tuberculosis. The CDR3 has 13 residues. Germline CDR1 is LNHDA and CDR2 is SQIVND (reference sequence). With 1 base removed from V and 4 bases from J, the gap between germline ends came to 5 bases. Comments on this clone: Different DNA sequences within this sample yield the same CDR3.

After thawing and overnight rest, PBMC were stained with GMM-loaded CD1B tetramer, viability dye and anti-CD3 for sorting. The CD1B tetramers carried C32 glucose monomycolate purified from Rhodococcus equi. Tetramer-sorted PBMC had been CD14 monocyte-depleted before freezing. Roughly 92,000 tetramer-negative cells were sorted from each donor. Sequencing of TCR-alpha and TCR-beta chains was unpaired. Libraries were prepared by immunoSEQ multiplex PCR; TCRdb keeps only in-frame clonotypes and omits some of them. This sample yields 60,000 or so clones, of which 65% to 90% are seen a single time; 13% belongs to the top ten.

The clonotype was recovered from an adult woman with latent tuberculosis. Sequences were obtained from CD1b-GMM tetramer-negative cells sorted from PBMCs. The genes are TRBV19 and TRBJ1-5; D is unclear. Here the CDR3 DNA reads TGTGCCAGTAGTATAGCCGGGAATCAGCCCCAGCATTTT. Its translation: CASSIAGNQPQHF.